Detailed here is one TCR beta chain. Its antigen is still unknown. The data stem from a study of response to subunit inactivated influenza vaccine. Findings and caveats of the study: Every seasonal influenza vaccination brings in few new T cells, the authors suggested.

Between the trimmed V and J ends, which lost 0 bases and 8 bases, there was a span of 10 bases. The CDR3 extends over 13 amino acids. Germline assignment: CDR1 KGHSH and CDR2 LQKENI. TCRdb re-derived calls from the RT-PCR reads in MiXCR, one entry per CDR3 protein. The data contain hundreds of thousands of distinct CDR3 sequences, 12% to 15% of them singletons. Sequences were derived from PBMCs from blood, sampled around 14 days before vaccination. The J gene is TRBJ1-2, the V gene TRBV18, with D unresolved. The receptor comes from a man aged 45 to 65 who received an inactivated influenza vaccine. The DNA of the CDR3 is TGTGCCAGCTCACCACCCCGTCCGGGGGGCTACACCTTC. It is translated as CASSPPRPGGYTF.